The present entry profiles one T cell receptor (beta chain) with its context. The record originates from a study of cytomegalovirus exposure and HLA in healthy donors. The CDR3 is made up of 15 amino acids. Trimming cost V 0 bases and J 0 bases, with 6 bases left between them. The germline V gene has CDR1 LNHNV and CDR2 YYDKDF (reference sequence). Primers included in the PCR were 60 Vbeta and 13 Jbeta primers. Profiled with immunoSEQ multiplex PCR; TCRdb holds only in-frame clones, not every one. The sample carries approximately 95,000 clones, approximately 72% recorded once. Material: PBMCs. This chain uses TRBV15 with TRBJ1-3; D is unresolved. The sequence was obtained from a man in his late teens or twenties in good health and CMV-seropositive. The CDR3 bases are TGTGCCACCAGCAGAGATGGCCTCTCTGGAAACACCATATATTTT. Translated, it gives CATSRDGLSGNTIYF.